This T cell receptor beta chain is drawn from a study of kidney transplant recipient with SARS-CoV-2 infection. This clonotype appeared many times. In TCRdb, the reads were re-called with MiXCR into one record per CDR3 protein. The table shows 200,000 to 300,000 distinct CDR3 sequences, with about 30% occurring only once. This CDR3 is 17 amino acids long. The V gene's germline CDR1 is LGHDT and CDR2 YNNKEL (reference sequence). Trimming pared 5 bases from V and 5 bases from J, leaving 24 bases between. The sequence was collected from a male patient younger than 45 who had COVID-19 and was a kidney transplant recipient. Among the T cells, some may be from the graft donor. Here the sequenced sample was a blood sample, taken at baseline and between days 110 and 120 from a kidney transplant recipient. This rearrangement joins TRBV3-1 to TRBJ2-5; D is unclear. CDR3 sequence reads: CASSEERPISFSETQYF. The CDR3 bases are TGTGCCAGCAGCGAGGAGCGTCCCATTTCTTTCTCTGAGACCCAGTACTTC.